This paragraph covers one T cell receptor (beta chain) sequence. This entry comes from a study of CD8 T cells in Susac syndrome. Germline V gene data show CDR1 as ENHRY and CDR2 as SYGVKD. V lost 7 bases to trimming and J lost 0 bases, with 9 bases between them. The CDR3 consists of 13 residues. When the RNA was reverse transcribed, random hexamers were used with an input of roughly 0.5 to 1 ug. TCRdb called the immunoSEQ multiplex PCR reads again in MiXCR, with one record for every CDR3 protein. The sample has approximately 120,000 distinct CDR3 sequences, more than 90% seen once. This sequence joins TRBV10-3 and TRBJ1-1; a possible D gene is TRBD1 (6 bases). The sequencing input was CD4+ T cells from PBMCs. The receptor comes from a human donor in good health. CDR3 sequence reads: CAIKDSMNTEAFF. The CDR3 DNA reads as TGTGCCATCAAGGACAGTATGAACACTGAAGCTTTCTTT.